This T cell receptor beta chain was recovered during a study of T cell clonality in common variable immunodeficiency (dated by TCRdb to the mid-2010s). Frequency classes this clone as medium-sized (0.01 to 0.1%); no count is given. What antigen it recognizes has not been identified. For sequencing, equivalent amounts of genomic DNA were input from CVID and control samples. For every sample, a 60 bp segment covering the rearranged TCRbeta CDR3 region was amplified and then sequenced. The immunoSEQ assay, a bias-corrected multiplex PCR combined with high-throughput sequencing, was used to amplify TCRbeta. The study's own analysis went as follows. Each unique nucleotide sequence was treated as a clone and annotated with V, D and J genes, copy number and frequency. Sequences were labeled productive if in frame, and non-productive if out of frame or containing stop codons. As previously described, clonality was calculated on the basis of Shannon's entropy. Mean CDR3 Kyte-Doolittle hydropathy was derived from the predicted amino acid sequences of productive clones. Hierarchical clustering of scaled V gene usage was performed with the R hclust function using Manhattan distance and complete linkage. Clone sharing by CDR3 amino acid sequence was assessed by resampling 12 repertoires per group over 100 rounds. The repertoires were searched for approximately 70 published EBV-specific TCRbeta sequences and 245 published CMV-specific TCRbeta sequences. Two CVID samples yielding fewer than 10,000 sequences were excluded from analysis, leaving over 35 CVID repertoires. In TCRdb, the immuneACCESS table is reduced to in-frame sequences with V and J assigned. These tables do not hold every clone; where another copy was compared, an unresolved V gene accounts for under half, and the others remain unexplained. The DNA gave D and trimming, while V, J and clone size come from that table. This sample's records show 6,500 to 8,500 clones. Together, the top ten hold 3.5% to 4.5% of the sample.

Standard criteria were used to diagnose CVID, namely serum IgG, IgA and/or IgM reduced below the normal range together with specific antibody deficiency. There were fewer than 45 subjects in the CVID group (roughly 30 male and around 15 female), ranging in age from about 9 to 65 years, with a mean age of about 40. Both CVID patients and healthy controls were predominantly of Caucasian heritage. All CVID subjects had received replacement immunoglobulin therapy for at least one year at the time of study participation. When blood was collected, none of the CVID subjects were ill or on immunomodulatory or immunosuppressive medication. Heparinized peripheral whole blood samples of about 4.5 to 8 ml were collected from each donor. Genomic DNA from adults with common variable immune deficiency (CVID) and from healthy adult controls was used to sequence TCRbeta CDR3 repertoires. Diluted blood was density-centrifuged over Hypaque 1077 or Ficoll-Paque to isolate peripheral blood mononuclear cells. Genomic DNA was extracted from unsorted mononuclear cells by Qiagen column purification or by a centrifugation-based method.

Study-wide findings and limitations: Differences among patients in the CVID cohort limited the correlations between repertoire features and clinical complications. The authors noted that sequencing repertoires of T cell subpopulations would be needed to clarify what caused the increased clonality in CVID. Although equal DNA input was used, an average of about 80,000 unique sequences per sample was obtained for controls, compared with about 31,547 for CVID samples. Healthy controls shared more TCRbeta clones with each other than CVID subjects shared among themselves (p < 0.0001). TCRbeta clonality was higher in CVID subjects than in healthy controls (t-test p = 0.018), and the increase was most characteristic of about a third of subjects. Reportedly, TCRbeta sequences from CVID had fewer deletions and N-nucleotide insertions, and highly modified clones with 13 or more V deletions were absent from CVID.

This clonotype originated in a human donor with common variable immunodeficiency. Sample: peripheral blood mononuclear cells.

The CDR3 loop reads CSAGRGEGYGYTF. The covered CDR3 bases are TGCAGTGCCGGGAGAGGGGAGGGCTATGGC. In this chain, TRBV20-1 is recombined with TRBJ1-2, with a weak D call of TRBD1 (5 bases match). Coverage ceases 3 residues before the CDR3 finishes, and the germline J gene fills in the end. From cysteine to phenylalanine, the CDR3 is 13 amino acids long. Part of the CDR3 DNA is given, 30 bases translated from base 1. Trimming costs V 6 bases and J 4 bases, and their ends lie 15 bases apart. From the germline V gene (reference sequence), CDR1 is DFQATT and CDR2 is SNEGSKA.